A single sample is the source of the 27 T cell receptor beta chains below, sequenced in a study of cytomegalovirus exposure and HLA in healthy donors. The PCR was carried out with 60 Vbeta primers and 13 Jbeta primers. Only in-frame clones appear in the TCRdb table, and some are missing; sequencing was by immunoSEQ multiplex PCR. The repertoire holds roughly 200,000 clones, with 9.5% as singletons. The sample consisted of PBMCs. These receptors were taken from a woman in her 30s in good health and CMV-seropositive.

The sample holds a few counts of this clone. The rearrangement uses TRBV5-1 and TRBJ2-1, with D possibly matching TRBD2 (6 bases). V was shortened by 1 base and J by 5 bases, with 22 bases between the two germline ends. Per the germline V gene, CDR1 is SGHRS and CDR2 is YFSETQ. CDR3 length: 18 residues. The CDR3 nucleotides are TGCGCCAGCAGCTTGAGTTTGGGGGGACTCACTAGTAACAATGAGCAGTTCTTC. Translated, it gives CASSLSLGGLTSNNEQFF. Supplemented by reference TRBV5-1 and TRBJ2-1, the full variable domain reads KAGVTQTPRYLIKTRGQQVTLSCSPISGHRSVSWYQQTPGQGLQFLFEYFSETQRNKGNFPGRFSGRQFSNSRSEMNVSTLELGDSALYLCASSLSLGGLTSNNEQFFGPGTRLTVL.

In its sample, this clone was seen a few times. In DNA form, the CDR3 reads TGCGCCAGCAGCCCCGGGACTAGCGGAGGATCCTACGAGCAGTACTTC. It codes for CASSPGTSGGSYEQYF. The chain combines TRBV5-1 with TRBJ2-7; 11 bases agree with TRBD2. The CDR3 contains 16 residues. The junction had 7 bases not matched to a gene; V was cut back by 4 bases and J by 1 base. Germline V gives CDR1 SGHRS, CDR2 YFSETQ.

This clone has only a few counts. This chain links TRBV2 with TRBJ1-2; 8 nucleotides align to TRBD1. Germline V gene data show CDR1 as SNHLY and CDR2 as FYNNEI. The CDR3 runs to 15 residues. The trim removed 4 bases at V and 3 bases at J, leaving 7 bases unmatched. For the CDR3, the DNA is TGTGCCAGCAGTGGCCACAGGGGGGAGGACTATGGCTACACCTTC. Encoded protein: CASSGHRGEDYGYTF.

The chain combines TRBV18 with TRBJ1-1; D is undetermined. The CDR3 extends over 13 amino acids. Germline CDR1 KGHSH, CDR2 LQKENI. V lost 2 bases, J lost 7 bases, and 11 bases lay in between. The CDR3 DNA reads TGTGCCAGCTCACCATTAACAGTGAGTGAAGCTTTCTTT. This sequence encodes CASSPLTVSEAFF.

The rearrangement joins TRBV19 to TRBJ2-7; perhaps TRBD2 as D (5 bases). CDR1 LNHDA and CDR2 SQIVND come from the germline V gene (reference sequence). Trimming removed 5 bases from V and 3 bases from J, with 11 bases in between. The CDR3 has 13 residues. CDR3 sequence: CASSVRGLYEQYF. The CDR3 DNA follows: TGTGCCAGTAGTGTCCGGGGTCTCTACGAGCAGTACTTC.

This rearrangement joins TRBV6-1 to TRBJ1-4; D unresolved. V was shortened by 1 base and J by 4 bases, with 10 bases between the two germline ends. Germline values: CDR1 MNHNS, CDR2 SASEGT. There are 15 residues in the CDR3. CDR3 sequence reads: CASSEGTGYNEKLFF. CDR3 nucleotide sequence: TGTGCCAGCAGTGAAGGGACTGGTTATAATGAAAAACTGTTTTTT.

The gene calls are TRBV5-1 and TRBJ2-7; D may be TRBD1 (6 bases). The CDR3 covers 14 residues. Germline assignment: CDR1 SGHRS and CDR2 YFSETQ. Trimming took 4 bases from V and 5 from J, leaving 16 bases between them. CDR3 loop: CASSRWTAENEQYF. The CDR3, as DNA: TGCGCCAGCAGCAGGTGGACAGCCGAAAACGAGCAGTACTTC.

This rearrangement joins TRBV5-1 to TRBJ2-5, with D perhaps TRBD1 (5 bases). This CDR3 spans 15 amino acids. Germline V gene lookup returns CDR1 SGHRS and CDR2 YFSETQ. Deletions cut 1 base from V and 1 base from J, with 11 bases between. CDR3 loop: CASSLTGSPQETQYF. The CDR3 nucleotides are TGCGCCAGCAGCTTGACAGGCTCCCCCCAAGAGACCCAGTACTTC.

On this clone: Other DNA sequences in the sample encode the same CDR3. The J gene is TRBJ2-7, the V gene TRBV9; 7 bases agree with TRBD1. This CDR3 region has 15 residues. The germline V gene encodes CDR1 SGDLS and CDR2 YYNGEE. With 3 bases clipped from V and 3 bases from J, the junction kept 9 bases outside the gene matches. The CDR3 coding sequence is TGTGCCAGCAGCGCCCGGGACAGCCGAGACTACGAGCAGTACTTC. This gives the protein CASSARDSRDYEQYF. Using reference TRBV9 and TRBJ2-7 for the parts outside the CDR3, the full variable domain is DSGVTQTPKHLITATGQRVTLRCSPRSGDLSVYWYQQSLDQGLQFLIQYYNGEERAKGNILERFSAQQFPDLHSELNLSSLELGDSALYFCASSARDSRDYEQYFGPGTRLTVT.

CDR3 region: CASSVRTGLNTEAFF. CDR3 nucleotide sequence: TGTGCCAGCAGCGTTCGGACAGGATTGAACACTGAAGCTTTCTTT. The V gene is TRBV9, the J gene TRBJ1-1; the match to TRBD1 covers 7 bases. The junction had 4 bases not matched to a gene; V was cut back by 2 bases and J by 0 bases. The CDR3 loop spans 15 amino acids. Germline V CDR1 and CDR2: SGDLS, YYNGEE.

This clone was found a few times. The chain combines TRBV30 with TRBJ2-3; D is possibly TRBD2 (5 bases). This CDR3 contains 15 residues. Per germline, CDR1 GTSNPN and CDR2 SVGIG (reference sequence). Deletions cut 2 bases from V and 0 bases from J, with 12 bases between. The DNA of the CDR3 is TGTGCCTGGAGTCCACTAAGCGGCAGCACAGATACGCAGTATTTT. Amino acids: CAWSPLSGSTDTQYF.

The chain has TRBV7-2 and TRBJ2-7, with D perhaps TRBD1 (5 bases). Germline V gene data show CDR1 as SGHTA and CDR2 as FQGNSA. Trimming stripped 2 bases from V and 3 bases from J, with 5 bases between. The CDR3 contains 12 residues. The CDR3: CASSLQGYEQYF. The CDR3 DNA follows: TGTGCCAGCAGCTTACAGGGCTACGAGCAGTACTTC.

Only a few counts were recorded for this clone. The chain recombines TRBV6-1 with TRBJ2-5; TRBD2 matches at 8 bases. This CDR3 spans 13 amino acids. The germline V gene has CDR1 MNHNS and CDR2 SASEGT. V shed 4 bases, J shed 11 bases, and the junction held 9 bases outside the gene matches. This CDR3 is CASSVGLASEQYF. The CDR3 nucleotides are TGTGCCAGCAGTGTCGGACTAGCTAGTGAGCAGTACTTC.

This clone has more than one count but fewer than ten. The junction does not match germline at one end; this may be a read error. The chain has TRBV29-1 and TRBJ2-7; the D gene is possibly TRBD1 (5 bases). Germline-derived CDR1 and CDR2 are SQVTM and ANQGSEA. This CDR3 is built from 11 residues. In DNA, the CDR3 is TGCAGCGTTGAGAACTGGGGCGAGCAGCACTTC. Protein: CSVENWGEQHF.

This clone was counted a few times. The chain links TRBV2 to TRBJ2-1; D perhaps matches TRBD2 (6 bases). The CDR3 has 14 residues. Between the trimmed V and J ends, which lost 10 bases and 3 bases, there was a span of 16 bases. Looked up from germline, CDR1 is SNHLY and CDR2 is FYNNEI. CDR3 DNA: TGTGCCACCTTATTAGCGGCCCTCTACAATGAGCAGTTCTTC. Its protein is CATLLAALYNEQFF.

The rearrangement joins TRBV29-1 to TRBJ1-1, with a weak D call TRBD1 (6 bases). The CDR3 totals 13 residues. V lost 8 bases and J 7 bases, leaving 20 bases between the germline ends. Looked up from germline, CDR1 is SQVTM and CDR2 is ANQGSEA. The CDR3 nucleotides are TGCAGCCTAGCGGACAGTTCTCTGGGTGAAGCTTTCTTT. Protein product: CSLADSSLGEAFF.

This rearrangement joins TRBV6-1 to TRBJ1-1; D unresolved. CDR1 is MNHNS and CDR2 is SASEGT in the germline V gene. The CDR3 loop spans 13 amino acids. Between the trimmed V and J ends, which lost 4 bases and 7 bases, there was a span of 13 bases. CDR3 loop: CASSGSMFLEAFF. Written as DNA, the CDR3 is TGTGCCAGCAGTGGAAGCATGTTTCTTGAAGCTTTCTTT.

The chain carries TRBV19 and TRBJ2-6; perhaps TRBD1 as D (6 bases). The V gene lost 8 bases and the J gene lost 2 bases, with 16 bases spanning the gap. Germline CDR1 and CDR2: LNHDA and SQIVND (reference sequence). This CDR3 spans 16 amino acids. The CDR3 here is CASRGLGATGANVLTF. CDR3 nucleotide sequence: TGTGCCAGTCGCGGGTTGGGGGCTACTGGGGCCAACGTCCTGACTTTC.

This clone was counted only a few times. V is TRBV5-1 and J is TRBJ1-4; a weak D match, TRBD1 (6 bases). V dropped 2 bases and J dropped 7 bases, with 9 bases sitting between them. This CDR3 comprises 13 residues. Germline V CDR1 and CDR2: SGHRS, YFSETQ. The CDR3 reads CASSFDRTEKLFF. The CDR3 coding sequence is TGCGCCAGCAGCTTTGACAGGACTGAAAAACTGTTTTTT.

This clone was detected only a few times. CDR3 in DNA: TGTGCCAGCACCCTCATCTCGGACACACTTCAAGCTTTCTTT. It translates to CASTLISDTLQAFF. The chain is built from TRBV9 and TRBJ1-1; D is possibly TRBD1 (5 bases). The CDR3 length is 14 residues. Trimming shortened V by 6 bases and J by 9 bases, and 21 bases separated the two germline ends. CDR1 and CDR2 (germline): SGDLS, YYNGEE.

V usage is TRBV7-2 and J usage is TRBJ2-7; 9 nucleotides match TRBD2. Trimming took 1 base from V and 2 from J; bases not matched to a gene: 3. CDR3 length: 15 residues. The germline V gene encodes CDR1 SGHTA and CDR2 FQGNSA. The CDR3: CASSLGAGGAYEQYF. CDR3 coding DNA: TGTGCCAGCAGCTTAGGGGCGGGAGGGGCCTACGAGCAGTACTTC.

The chain is built from TRBV20-1 and TRBJ2-5; D remains unclear. The CDR3 totals 10 residues. V lost 6 bases, J lost 1 base, and 3 bases lay in between. CDR1 and CDR2 from the germline V gene are DFQATT and SNEGSKA (reference sequence). The CDR3 reads CSALQETQYF. CDR3 coding DNA: TGCAGTGCCCTCCAAGAGACCCAGTACTTC.

This clone was seen a few times. The genes are TRBV2 and TRBJ2-3; D gene uncertain. Looked up from germline, CDR1 is SNHLY and CDR2 is FYNNEI. The CDR3 loop spans 14 amino acids. The ends were cut back, 0 bases at V and 2 bases at J, with 6 bases in the middle. Here the CDR3 reads CASSEALNTDTQYF. The CDR3 DNA reads as TGTGCCAGCAGTGAAGCGCTAAACACAGATACGCAGTATTTT.

This rearrangement joins TRBV19 to TRBJ2-1; 8 bases match TRBD2. The CDR3 is 14 amino acids. CDR1 and CDR2 from the germline V gene are LNHDA and SQIVND (reference sequence). V was clipped by 8 bases and J by 3 bases; unmatched bases: 6. The CDR3 spells CASPTSGSYNEQFF. The CDR3 coding sequence is TGTGCCAGTCCCACTAGCGGAAGCTACAATGAGCAGTTCTTC.

In its sample, this clone was seen a few times. The chain combines TRBV7-3 with TRBJ2-7; D possibly corresponds to TRBD1 (6 bases). CDR3 length equals 13 residues. In germline, CDR1 is SGHTA, CDR2 FQGTGA. Deletions cut 5 bases from V and 7 bases from J, with 15 bases between. CDR3 sequence: CASSQSSQGEQYF. Here the CDR3 DNA reads TGTGCCAGCAGCCAATCTTCACAGGGAGAGCAGTACTTC.

The chain combines TRBV4-1 with TRBJ1-4, with D perhaps matching TRBD1 (6 bases). The V end lost 8 bases, the J end lost 0 bases, and 10 bases lay between the germline ends. The germline V gene encodes CDR1 MGHRA and CDR2 YSYEKL. The CDR3 sequence is 14 residues long. The CDR3 DNA reads TGCGCCAGCGGCGAGGGGGCAACTAATGAAAAACTGTTTTTT. Amino acids: CASGEGATNEKLFF.

The table lists this clone with a few counts. V and J are TRBV2 and TRBJ2-1, with 10 bases aligning to TRBD2. The V gene end was trimmed by 2 bases and the J gene end by 2 bases; junction bases not matched to a gene: 6. This CDR3 is built from 17 residues. Per germline, CDR1 SNHLY and CDR2 FYNNEI. The CDR3 region has the DNA TGTGCCAGCAGTGAAAACTTACTAGCGGGAACCTACAATGAGCAGTTCTTC. Its protein product is CASSENLLAGTYNEQFF.